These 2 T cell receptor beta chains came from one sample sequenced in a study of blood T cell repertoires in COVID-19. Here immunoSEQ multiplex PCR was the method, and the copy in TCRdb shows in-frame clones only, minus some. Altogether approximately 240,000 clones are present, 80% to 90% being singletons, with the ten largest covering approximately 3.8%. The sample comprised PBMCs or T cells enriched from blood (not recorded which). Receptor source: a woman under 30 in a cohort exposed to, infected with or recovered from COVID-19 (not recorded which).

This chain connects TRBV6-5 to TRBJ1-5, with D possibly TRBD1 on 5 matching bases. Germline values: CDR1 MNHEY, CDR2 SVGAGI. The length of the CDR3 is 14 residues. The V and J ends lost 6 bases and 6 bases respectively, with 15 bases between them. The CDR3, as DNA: TGTGCCAGCAGCCGCCAGGGTCTGGCTCAGCCCCAGCATTTT. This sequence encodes CASSRQGLAQPQHF.

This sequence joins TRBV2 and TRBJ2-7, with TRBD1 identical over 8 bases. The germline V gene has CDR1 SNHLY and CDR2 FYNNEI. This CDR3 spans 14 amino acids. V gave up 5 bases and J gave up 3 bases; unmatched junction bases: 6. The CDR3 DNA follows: TGTGCCAGCAGTTTTAGGACAGGGAACTACGAGCAGTACTTC. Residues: CASSFRTGNYEQYF.